Shown below are 13 T cell receptor beta chains from a single sample sequenced in a study of T cell responses to AZD1222 COVID-19 vaccine. Profiling relied on immunoSEQ multiplex PCR, and the TCRdb table lists in-frame clones only, not all of them. This sample carries 77,000 or so clones, 90% to 95% of them seen once, and the ten largest clones take under 7.5%. The source was peripheral blood, collected on day 0 of MenACWY control vaccination. Every receptor here comes from an adult in good health.

J is TRBJ1-3 and V is TRBV5-1, with TRBD1 as a possible D gene (5 bases). The germline gives CDR1 SGHRS, CDR2 YFSETQ. The CDR3 totals 16 residues. With 0 bases removed from V and 3 bases from J, the gap between germline ends came to 13 bases. The CDR3 nucleotides read TGCGCCAGCAGCTTGGTCCAACGGGGGTTTGGAAACACCATATATTTT. Amino acid sequence: CASSLVQRGFGNTIYF.

The chain has TRBV6-1 and TRBJ2-7; 9 nucleotides match TRBD1. This CDR3 has 15 amino acids. J lost 3 bases, V lost 0 bases, and 3 bases had no gene match. CDR1 MNHNS and CDR2 SASEGT come from the germline V gene. The CDR3 DNA reads as TGTGCCAGCAGTGAAGCAGGGGGACAGGGCTACGAGCAGTACTTC. It is translated as CASSEAGGQGYEQYF.

The gene calls are TRBV5-1 and TRBJ1-1; TRBD1 might be the D (5 bases). V was pared by 4 bases and J by 1 base, with 14 bases between. The CDR3 length is 15 residues. Germline CDR1 is SGHRS and CDR2 is YFSETQ. CDR3 sequence reads: CASSLQDSGNTEAFF. DNA for the CDR3: TGCGCCAGCAGCCTACAGGACTCTGGGAACACTGAAGCTTTCTTT.

The chain has TRBV5-5 and TRBJ2-7, with a tentative D call TRBD1 (6 bases). The CDR3 length is 13 residues. Germline loops: CDR1 SGHKS, CDR2 YYEKEE (reference sequence). Trimming took off 1 base at V and 6 bases at J, with 11 bases between the two ends. The CDR3 nucleotides are TGTGCCAGCAGCTTGAGGCCAGGGGTCGAGCAGTACTTC. Translating it yields CASSLRPGVEQYF.

This chain joins TRBV7-6 and TRBJ1-3; 7 nucleotides line up with TRBD1. V lost 5 bases and J lost 2; bases outside the gene matches: 9. Germline V gives CDR1 SGHVS, CDR2 FNYEAQ. The CDR3 is 16 amino acids. The DNA of the CDR3 is TGTGCCAGCAGCCCCCGACAGGGCGAACCTGGAAACACCATATATTTT. It translates to CASSPRQGEPGNTIYF.

This sequence joins TRBV5-1 and TRBJ1-1; D unresolved. The CDR3 has 15 amino acids. Trimming removed 4 bases at V and 4 bases at J, with 17 bases between. From germline, CDR1 is SGHRS and CDR2 YFSETQ. Here the CDR3 reads CASSPDTLATTEAFF. CDR3 bases: TGCGCCAGCAGCCCCGACACGCTGGCAACCACTGAAGCTTTCTTT.

V and J are TRBV3-1 (or the pseudogene TRBV3-2) and TRBJ1-5; D remains unclear. The germline V gene has CDR1 LGHDT and CDR2 YNNKEL (reference sequence). This CDR3 spans 16 amino acids. The V and J ends lost 11 bases and 1 base respectively, with 21 bases between them. The CDR3 here is CAPHPAEGKSNQPQHF. The CDR3 region has the DNA TGTGCCCCCCACCCTGCGGAGGGCAAGAGCAATCAGCCCCAGCATTTT.

The count of this clone is one. The CDR3 bases are TGTGCTAGTGGACTACTTAATGAGCAGTTCTTC. Amino acids: CASGLLNEQFF. The chain couples TRBV12-5 to TRBJ2-1; unclear D gene. The V and J ends lost 6 bases and 7 bases respectively, with 7 bases between them. CDR1 is LGHNT, CDR2 FRNRAP, per germline. There are 11 residues in the CDR3.

The V gene is TRBV6-5, the J gene TRBJ1-4; the D gene is possibly TRBD1 (6 bases). V lost 6 bases, J lost 10 bases, and 9 bases lay in between. Germline V lookup: CDR1 MNHEY, CDR2 SVGAGI. This CDR3 is built from 11 residues. The CDR3 bases are TGTGCCAGCAGGGACAGTGGAAAACTGTTTTTT. This sequence encodes CASRDSGKLFF.

The V gene is TRBV28, the J gene TRBJ1-5; a weak D match, TRBD1 (5 bases). The CDR3 covers 14 residues. Germline V gene lookup returns CDR1 MDHEN and CDR2 SYDVKM. The V and J ends lost 8 bases and 2 bases respectively, with 13 bases between them. The CDR3 protein is CASCGGWGNQPQHF. CDR3 DNA: TGTGCCAGCTGTGGGGGGTGGGGCAATCAGCCCCAGCATTTT. Variable domain in full (rest from reference TRBV28 and TRBJ1-5): DVKVTQSSRYLVKRTGEKVFLECVQDMDHENMFWYRQDPGLGLRLIYFSYDVKMKEKGDIPEGYSVSREKKERFSLILESASTNQTSMYLCASCGGWGNQPQHFGDGTRLSIL.

V gene TRBV19 combines with J gene TRBJ2-1, with D hard to call. This CDR3 contains 15 residues. The germline CDR1 and CDR2 sequences are LNHDA and SQIVND (reference sequence). V was shortened by 7 bases and J by 9 bases, with 22 bases between the two germline ends. CDR3 protein: CASTRMSTPQGEQFF. CDR3 bases: TGTGCCAGTACTCGGATGAGCACCCCGCAAGGTGAGCAGTTCTTC.

This chain links TRBV3-1 (or the pseudogene TRBV3-2) with TRBJ2-1; TRBD2 agrees at 10 bases. CDR1 and CDR2 (germline): LGHDT, YNNKEL (reference sequence). Trimming took 5 bases from V and 6 from J; bases not matched to a gene: 10. CDR3 length equals 16 residues. The CDR3 is CASSRERGGLPNEQFF. As DNA, the CDR3 is TGTGCCAGCAGCAGGGAGCGGGGGGGCCTCCCCAATGAGCAGTTCTTC.

The genes are TRBV21-1 and TRBJ1-4; the table's D call, TRBD1, has no DNA check behind it. TRBV21-1 is flagged as a pseudogene. The CDR3 consists of 16 residues. CDR3 nucleotide sequence: TGTGCCAGCAGCAAGGGCATTCGCACAACTAATGAAAAACTGTTTTTT. This sequence encodes CASSKGIRTTNEKLFF.